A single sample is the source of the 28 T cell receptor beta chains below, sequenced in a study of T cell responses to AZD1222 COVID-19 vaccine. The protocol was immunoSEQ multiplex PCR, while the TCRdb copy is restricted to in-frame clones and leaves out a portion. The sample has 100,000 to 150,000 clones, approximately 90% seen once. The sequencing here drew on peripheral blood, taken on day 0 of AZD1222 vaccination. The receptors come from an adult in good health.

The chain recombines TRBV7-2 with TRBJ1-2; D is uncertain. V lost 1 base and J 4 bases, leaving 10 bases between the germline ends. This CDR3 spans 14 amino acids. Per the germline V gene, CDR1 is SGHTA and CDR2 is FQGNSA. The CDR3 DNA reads TGTGCCAGCAGCTTAGAACGGGTAGGCTATGGCTACACCTTC. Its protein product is CASSLERVGYGYTF.

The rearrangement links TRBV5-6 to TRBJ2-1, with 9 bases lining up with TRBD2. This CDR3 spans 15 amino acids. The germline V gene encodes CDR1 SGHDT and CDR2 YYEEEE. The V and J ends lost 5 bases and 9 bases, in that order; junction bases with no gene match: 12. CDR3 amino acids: CASSRLAGDVSEQFF. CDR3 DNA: TGTGCCAGCAGTCGTTTAGCGGGGGACGTGAGTGAGCAGTTCTTC.

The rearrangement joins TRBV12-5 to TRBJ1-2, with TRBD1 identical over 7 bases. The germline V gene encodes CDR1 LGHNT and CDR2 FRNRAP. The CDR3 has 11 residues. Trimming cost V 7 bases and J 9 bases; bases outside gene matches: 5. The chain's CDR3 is CASVGDSRYTF. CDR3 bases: TGTGCTAGTGTGGGGGACAGCCGCTACACCTTC. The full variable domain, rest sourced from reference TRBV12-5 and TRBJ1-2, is DARVTQTPRHKVTEMGQEVTMRCQPILGHNTVFWYRQTMMQGLELLAYFRNRAPLDDSGMPKDRFSAEMPDATLATLKIQPSEPRDSAVYFCASVGDSRYTFGSGTRLTVV.

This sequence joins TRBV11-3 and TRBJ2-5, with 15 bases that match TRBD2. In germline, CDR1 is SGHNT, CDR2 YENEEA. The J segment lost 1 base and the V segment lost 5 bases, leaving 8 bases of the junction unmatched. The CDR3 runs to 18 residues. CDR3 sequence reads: CASSVGTSGGTVQETQYF. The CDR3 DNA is TGTGCCAGCAGCGTGGGGACTAGCGGGGGGACTGTCCAAGAGACCCAGTACTTC.

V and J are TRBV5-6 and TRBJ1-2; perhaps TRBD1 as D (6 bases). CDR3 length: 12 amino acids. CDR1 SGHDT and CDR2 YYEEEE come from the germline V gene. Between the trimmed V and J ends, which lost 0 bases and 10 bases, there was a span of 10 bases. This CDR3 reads CASSLVGGAYTF. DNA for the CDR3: TGTGCCAGCAGCTTGGTCGGGGGCGCCTACACCTTC. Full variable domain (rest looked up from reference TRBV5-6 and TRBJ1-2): DAGVTQSPTHLIKTRGQQVTLRCSPKSGHDTVSWYQQALGQGPQFIFQYYEEEERQRGNFPDRFSGHQFPNYSSELNVNALLLGDSALYLCASSLVGGAYTFGSGTRLTVV.

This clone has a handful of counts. DNA for the CDR3: TGTGCCAGCAGCTTAGGAACGCGGCAGGGCACAGATACGCAGTATTTT. It specifies CASSLGTRQGTDTQYF. The chain links TRBV11-3 to TRBJ2-3, with D unresolved. Germline lookup yields CDR1 SGHNT and CDR2 YENEEA. The CDR3 consists of 16 residues. V was pared by 1 base and J by 1 base, with 12 bases between. Drawing the rest from reference TRBV11-3 and TRBJ2-3, the complete variable domain is EAGVVQSPRYKIIEKKQPVAFWCNPISGHNTLYWYLQNLGQGPELLIRYENEEAVDDSQLPKDRFSAERLKGVDSTLKIQPAELGDSAVYLCASSLGTRQGTDTQYFGPGTRLTVL.

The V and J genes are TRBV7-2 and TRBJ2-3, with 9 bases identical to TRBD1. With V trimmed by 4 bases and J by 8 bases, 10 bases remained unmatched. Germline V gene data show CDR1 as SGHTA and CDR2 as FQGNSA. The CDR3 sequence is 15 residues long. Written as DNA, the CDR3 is TGTGCCAGCAGCTCCTCGGGACAGGGAGTGTCTACGCAGTATTTT. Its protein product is CASSSSGQGVSTQYF. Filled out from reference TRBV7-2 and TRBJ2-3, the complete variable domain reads GAGVSQSPSNKVTEKGKDVELRCDPISGHTALYWYRQSLGQGLEFLIYFQGNSAPDKSGLPSDRFSAERTGGSVSTLTIQRTQQEDSAVYLCASSSSGQGVSTQYFGPGTRLTVL.

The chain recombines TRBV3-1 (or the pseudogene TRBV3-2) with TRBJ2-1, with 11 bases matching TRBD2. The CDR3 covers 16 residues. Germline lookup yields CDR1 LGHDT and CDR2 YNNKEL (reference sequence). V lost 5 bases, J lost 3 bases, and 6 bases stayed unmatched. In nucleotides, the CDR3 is TGTGCCAGCAGCAGAGGGACTAGCGGAGACTACAATGAGCAGTTCTTC. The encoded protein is CASSRGTSGDYNEQFF.

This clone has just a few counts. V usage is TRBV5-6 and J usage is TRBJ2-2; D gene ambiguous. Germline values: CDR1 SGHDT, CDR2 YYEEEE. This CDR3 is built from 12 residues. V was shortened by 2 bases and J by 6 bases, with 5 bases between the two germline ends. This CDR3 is CASSFGSGELFF. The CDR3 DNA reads TGTGCCAGCAGCTTTGGATCCGGGGAGCTGTTTTTT. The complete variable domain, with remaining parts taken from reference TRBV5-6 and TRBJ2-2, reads DAGVTQSPTHLIKTRGQQVTLRCSPKSGHDTVSWYQQALGQGPQFIFQYYEEEERQRGNFPDRFSGHQFPNYSSELNVNALLLGDSALYLCASSFGSGELFFGEGSRLTVL.

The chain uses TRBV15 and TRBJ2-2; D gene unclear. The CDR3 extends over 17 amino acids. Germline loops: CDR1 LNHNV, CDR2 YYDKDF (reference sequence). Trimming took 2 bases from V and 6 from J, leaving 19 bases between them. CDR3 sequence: CATSRFPDSDSAGELFF. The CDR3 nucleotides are TGTGCCACCAGCAGATTTCCCGATTCTGACTCGGCCGGGGAGCTGTTTTTT.

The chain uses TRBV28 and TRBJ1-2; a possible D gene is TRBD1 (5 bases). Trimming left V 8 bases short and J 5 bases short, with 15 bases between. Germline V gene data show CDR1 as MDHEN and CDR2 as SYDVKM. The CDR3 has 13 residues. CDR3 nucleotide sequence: TGTGCCAGCGGGGCCGGGCAGTTTTATGGCTACACCTTC. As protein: CASGAGQFYGYTF.

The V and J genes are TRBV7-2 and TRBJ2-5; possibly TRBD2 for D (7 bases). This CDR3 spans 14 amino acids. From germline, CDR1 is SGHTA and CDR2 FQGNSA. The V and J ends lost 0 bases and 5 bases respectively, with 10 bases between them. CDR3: CASSLAGGLETQYF. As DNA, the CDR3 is TGTGCCAGCAGCTTAGCGGGGGGGCTTGAGACCCAGTACTTC.

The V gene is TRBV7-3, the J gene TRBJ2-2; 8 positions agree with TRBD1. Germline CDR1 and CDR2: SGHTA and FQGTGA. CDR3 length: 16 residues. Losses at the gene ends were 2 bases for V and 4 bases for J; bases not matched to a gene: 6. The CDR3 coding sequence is TGTGCCAGCAGCTTAGGTTCGACAGGGGTCACCGGGGAGCTGTTTTTT. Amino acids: CASSLGSTGVTGELFF.

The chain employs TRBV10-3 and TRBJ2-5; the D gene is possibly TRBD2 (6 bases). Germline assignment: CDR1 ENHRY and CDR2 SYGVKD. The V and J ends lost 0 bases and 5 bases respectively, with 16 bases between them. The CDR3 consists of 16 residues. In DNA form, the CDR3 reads TGTGCCATCAGTGAGTCCGGGACGGGACTCGCCGAGACCCAGTACTTC. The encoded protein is CAISESGTGLAETQYF.

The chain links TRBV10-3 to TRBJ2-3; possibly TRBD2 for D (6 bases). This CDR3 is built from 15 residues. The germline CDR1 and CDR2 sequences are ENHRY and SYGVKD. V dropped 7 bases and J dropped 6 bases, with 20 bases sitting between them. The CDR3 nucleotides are TGTGCCATCACCTCGGGCGGGGCCGAAGCCGATACGCAGTATTTT. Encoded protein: CAITSGGAEADTQYF.

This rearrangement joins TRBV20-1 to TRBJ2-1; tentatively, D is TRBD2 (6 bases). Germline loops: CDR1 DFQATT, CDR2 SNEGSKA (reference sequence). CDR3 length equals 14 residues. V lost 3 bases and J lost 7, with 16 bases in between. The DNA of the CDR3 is TGCAGTGCTAGTGCGGGGAAAGGTGGAAATGAGCAGTTCTTC. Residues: CSASAGKGGNEQFF.

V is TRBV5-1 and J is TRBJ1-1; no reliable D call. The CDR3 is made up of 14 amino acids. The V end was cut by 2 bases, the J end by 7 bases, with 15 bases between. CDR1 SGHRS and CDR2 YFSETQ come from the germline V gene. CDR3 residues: CASSLGSVRNEAFF. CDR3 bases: TGCGCCAGCAGCTTAGGGAGCGTACGGAATGAAGCTTTCTTT.

The CDR3 here is CASSFRTSMNTEAFF. CDR3 DNA sequence: TGTGCCAGCAGCTTTAGGACAAGCATGAACACTGAAGCTTTCTTT. The rearrangement uses TRBV5-5 and TRBJ1-1; D may be TRBD1 (5 bases). The CDR3 consists of 15 residues. Germline-derived CDR1 and CDR2 are SGHKS and YYEKEE (reference sequence). Trimming cost V 2 bases and J 0 bases, with 11 bases left between them.

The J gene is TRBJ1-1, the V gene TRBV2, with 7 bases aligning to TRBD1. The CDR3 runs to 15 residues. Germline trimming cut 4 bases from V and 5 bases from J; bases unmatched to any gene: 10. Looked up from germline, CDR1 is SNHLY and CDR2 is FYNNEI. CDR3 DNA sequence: TGTGCCAGCAGTGTAAGACAGGGTCGCGGTACTGAAGCTTTCTTT. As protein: CASSVRQGRGTEAFF.

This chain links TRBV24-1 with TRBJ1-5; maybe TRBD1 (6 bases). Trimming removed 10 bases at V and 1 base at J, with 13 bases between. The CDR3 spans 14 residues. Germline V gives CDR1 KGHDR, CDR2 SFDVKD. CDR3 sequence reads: CATSLTGSNQPQHF. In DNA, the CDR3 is TGTGCCACGTCGTTGACAGGAAGCAATCAGCCCCAGCATTTT.

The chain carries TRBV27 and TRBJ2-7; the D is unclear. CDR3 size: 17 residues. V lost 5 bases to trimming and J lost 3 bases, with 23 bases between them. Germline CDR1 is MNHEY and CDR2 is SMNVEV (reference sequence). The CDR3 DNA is TGTGCCAGCAGTCCCTATGCACCGTCAGCGTCCCTCTACGAGCAGTACTTC. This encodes CASSPYAPSASLYEQYF.

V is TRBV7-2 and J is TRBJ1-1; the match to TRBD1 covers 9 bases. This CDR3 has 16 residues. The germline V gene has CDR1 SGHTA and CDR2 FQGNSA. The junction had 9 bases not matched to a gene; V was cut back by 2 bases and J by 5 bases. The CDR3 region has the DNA TGTGCCAGCAGCTTACCTTGGGGACAGGGTGGAACTGAAGCTTTCTTT. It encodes CASSLPWGQGGTEAFF.

CDR3 DNA: TGTGCCAGCAGATCGGCGGGCTCTGGAAACACCATATATTTT. Amino acid sequence: CASRSAGSGNTIYF. This chain joins TRBV6-5 and TRBJ1-3, with D uncertain. The CDR3 runs to 14 residues. Germline V gene sequence: CDR1 MNHEY, CDR2 SVGAGI. Trimming stripped 6 bases from V and 0 bases from J, with 9 bases between.

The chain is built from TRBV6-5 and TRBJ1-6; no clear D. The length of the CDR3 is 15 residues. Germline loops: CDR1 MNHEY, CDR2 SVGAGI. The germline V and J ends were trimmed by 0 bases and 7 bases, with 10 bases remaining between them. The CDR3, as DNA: TGTGCCAGCAGTTACTCGAGCCGGGAGAATTCACCCCTCCACTTT. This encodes CASSYSSRENSPLHF.

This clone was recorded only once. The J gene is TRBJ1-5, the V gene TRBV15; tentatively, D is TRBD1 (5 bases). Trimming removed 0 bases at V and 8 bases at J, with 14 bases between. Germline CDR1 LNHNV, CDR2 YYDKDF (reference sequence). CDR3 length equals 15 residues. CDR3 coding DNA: TGTGCCACCAGCAGAGAGGGGCGCCCGGTGGAGCCCCAGCATTTT. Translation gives CATSREGRPVEPQHF.

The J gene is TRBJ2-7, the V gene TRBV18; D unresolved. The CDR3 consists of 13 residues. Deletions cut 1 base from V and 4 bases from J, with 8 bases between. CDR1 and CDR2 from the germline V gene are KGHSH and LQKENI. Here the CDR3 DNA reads TGTGCCAGCTCACCACAGGGAACGTACGAGCAGTACTTC. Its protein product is CASSPQGTYEQYF.

CDR3 residues: CASSVEMRDIQYF. DNA of the CDR3: TGTGCCAGCAGTGTGGAGATGCGGGACATTCAGTACTTC. The rearrangement links TRBV2 to TRBJ2-4; D is possibly TRBD2 (5 bases). Looked up from germline, CDR1 is SNHLY and CDR2 is FYNNEI. The CDR3 has 13 residues. Trimming shortened V by 4 bases and J by 8 bases, and 12 bases separated the two germline ends.

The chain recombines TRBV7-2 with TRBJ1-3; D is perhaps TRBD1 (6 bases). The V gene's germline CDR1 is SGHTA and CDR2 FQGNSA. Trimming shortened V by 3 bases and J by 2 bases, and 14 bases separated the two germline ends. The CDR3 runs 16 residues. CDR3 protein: CASSFSNRAAGNTIYF. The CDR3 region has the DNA TGTGCCAGCAGCTTTAGCAACAGGGCAGCTGGAAACACCATATATTTT.